These 14 T cell receptor beta chains originate from one sample sequenced in a study of OX40 agonist ivuxolimab in advanced cancers. The table came from immunoSEQ multiplex PCR; TCRdb's copy has only in-frame clones and leaves some out. The sample holds 55,000 to 75,000 clones, around 81% seen once. The sequenced sample was CD4+ or CD8+ T cells sorted from blood, obtained in a trial of the OX40 agonist ivuxolimab. The source is an adult with an advanced solid tumor such as melanoma, head and neck, liver or kidney cancer.

This clone appeared once. The J gene is TRBJ1-2, the V gene TRBV11-1; D remains ambiguous. There are 12 residues in the CDR3. Between the trimmed V and J ends, which lost 5 bases and 8 bases, there was a span of 12 bases. From germline, CDR1 is SGHAT and CDR2 FQDESV (reference sequence). CDR3 loop: CASSPRLGGYTF. CDR3 bases: TGTGCCAGCAGCCCTCGACTCGGCGGCTACACCTTC.

The gene calls are TRBV5-1 and TRBJ2-3, with 10 bases that match TRBD2. In germline, CDR1 is SGHRS, CDR2 YFSETQ. Trimming took 4 bases from V and 1 from J; bases not matched to a gene: 6. The CDR3 runs to 16 residues. CDR3 loop: CASSGASGGRTDTQYF. CDR3 coding DNA: TGCGCCAGCAGCGGGGCTAGCGGGGGCCGCACAGATACGCAGTATTTT.

The V and J genes are TRBV6-5 and TRBJ1-6; the D gene is possibly TRBD1 (6 bases). The V end was cut by 2 bases, the J end by 7 bases, with 12 bases between. Germline loops: CDR1 MNHEY, CDR2 SVGAGI. CDR3 size: 15 residues. CDR3 DNA sequence: TGTGCCAGCAGTTACAACCCCAGGGGCAATTCACCCCTCCACTTT. It translates to CASSYNPRGNSPLHF.

By frequency in the sample, this clone is medium-sized. This chain connects TRBV4-2 to TRBJ1-1, with a tentative D call TRBD1 (5 bases). Germline values: CDR1 LGHNA, CDR2 YNFKEQ. V gave up 0 bases and J gave up 4 bases, with 12 bases separating them. The CDR3 has 15 amino acids. The CDR3 DNA follows: TGTGCCAGCAGCCAAGAGCAGCGGGGGAGCACTGAAGCTTTCTTT. Its protein product is CASSQEQRGSTEAFF.

The table lists this clone with a count of one. V and J are TRBV4-2 and TRBJ2-7; D is unclear. CDR1 is LGHNA, CDR2 YNFKEQ, per germline. This CDR3 is 14 amino acids long. Deletions cut 0 bases from V and 3 bases from J, with 9 bases between. The CDR3 here is CASSQDQAVYEQYF. For the CDR3, the DNA is TGTGCCAGCAGCCAAGATCAGGCCGTCTACGAGCAGTACTTC.

The CDR3 here is CASQTVVGQPQHF. DNA of the CDR3: TGTGCCAGCCAGACAGTTGTGGGTCAGCCCCAGCATTTT. The chain joins TRBV19 to TRBJ1-5, with D possibly matching TRBD1 (5 bases). CDR3 length: 13 residues. Germline loops: CDR1 LNHDA, CDR2 SQIVND (reference sequence). The V end was cut by 9 bases, the J end by 6 bases, with 15 bases between.

The V and J genes are TRBV20-1 and TRBJ1-2, with 8 bases identical to TRBD1. CDR3 length: 11 amino acids. V trimming: 5 bases; J trimming: 8 bases; junction bases outside the gene matches: 4. CDR1 is DFQATT, CDR2 SNEGSKA, per germline (reference sequence). CDR3 protein: CSAGQGGGYTF. The CDR3 DNA sequence: TGCAGTGCTGGACAGGGTGGGGGCTACACCTTC.

This clone was detected only once. This chain joins TRBV5-4 and TRBJ1-2, with TRBD1 matching 12 bases. The V gene's germline CDR1 is SGHNT and CDR2 YYREEE (reference sequence). The CDR3 has 18 amino acids. Trimming removed 2 bases from V and 6 bases from J; junction bases left unmatched: 14. Written as DNA, the CDR3 is TGTGCCAGCAGCTTAAAACCTCCGGGACAGGGGGCGCCGGATGGCTACACCTTC. It encodes CASSLKPPGQGAPDGYTF.

The chain has TRBV5-1 and TRBJ1-1, with D unclear. The germline gives CDR1 SGHRS, CDR2 YFSETQ. With 2 bases removed from V and 1 base from J, the gap between germline ends came to 9 bases. The CDR3 runs 14 residues. CDR3 in amino acids: CASSFSRENTEAFF. CDR3 DNA sequence: TGCGCCAGCAGCTTCAGCCGGGAGAACACTGAAGCTTTCTTT.

The rearrangement uses TRBV7-2 and TRBJ1-2; 8 positions agree with TRBD1. After removal of 2 bases from V and 7 bases from J, the junction contained 3 bases not matched to a gene. CDR1 and CDR2 (germline): SGHTA, FQGNSA. This CDR3 comprises 13 residues. CDR3 residues: CASSLPQGGGYTF. CDR3 sequence (DNA): TGTGCCAGCAGCTTACCACAGGGGGGTGGCTACACCTTC.

The chain recombines TRBV4-1 with TRBJ2-3; D gene unclear. V dropped 0 bases and J dropped 2 bases, with 6 bases sitting between them. The CDR3 consists of 14 residues. Germline values: CDR1 MGHRA, CDR2 YSYEKL. The CDR3, as DNA: TGCGCCAGCAGCCAAGATATCCACACAGATACGCAGTATTTT. Its translation: CASSQDIHTDTQYF.

This chain connects TRBV21-1 to TRBJ1-5; the D call of TRBD1 is as the table states it, not checked on the DNA. TRBV21-1 is an annotated pseudogene. CDR3 length equals 14 residues. The CDR3 is CASSMQGTRQPQHF. The DNA of the CDR3 is TGTGCCAGCAGCATGCAGGGTACGCGCCAGCCCCAGCATTTT.

V and J are TRBV7-3 and TRBJ2-2; 14 bases agree with TRBD2. This CDR3 has 17 residues. With V trimmed by 4 bases and J by 7 bases, 8 bases remained unmatched. The germline gives CDR1 SGHTA, CDR2 FQGTGA. CDR3 in DNA: TGTGCCAGCAGCTCAATCGGGACTAGCGGGGGTAGCGGGGAGCTGTTTTTT. Translation gives CASSSIGTSGGSGELFF.

This chain links TRBV28 with TRBJ2-4; 10 nucleotides line up with TRBD1. Looked up from germline, CDR1 is MDHEN and CDR2 is SYDVKM. Germline trimming cut 2 bases from V and 6 bases from J; bases unmatched to any gene: 10. The CDR3 has 17 residues. The DNA of the CDR3 is TGTGCCAGCAGTTTAATTCCACCGGGACAGGGGTTAAACATTCAGTACTTC. Translating gives CASSLIPPGQGLNIQYF.